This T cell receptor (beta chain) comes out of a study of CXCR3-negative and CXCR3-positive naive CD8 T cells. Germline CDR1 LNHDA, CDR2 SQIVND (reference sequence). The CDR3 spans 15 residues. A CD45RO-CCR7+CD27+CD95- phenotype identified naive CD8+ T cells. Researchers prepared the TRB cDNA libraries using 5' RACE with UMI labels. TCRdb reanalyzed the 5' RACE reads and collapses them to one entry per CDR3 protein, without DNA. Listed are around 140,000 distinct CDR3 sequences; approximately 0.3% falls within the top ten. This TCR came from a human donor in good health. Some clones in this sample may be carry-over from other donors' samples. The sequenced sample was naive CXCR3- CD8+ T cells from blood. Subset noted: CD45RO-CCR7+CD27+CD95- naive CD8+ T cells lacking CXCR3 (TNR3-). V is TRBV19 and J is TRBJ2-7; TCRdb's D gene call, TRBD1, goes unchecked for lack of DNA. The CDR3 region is CASSPTWAGIHEQYF.